These 3 T cell receptor beta chains were all obtained from the same sample, sequenced in a study of cytomegalovirus exposure and HLA in healthy donors. Amplification used 60 Vbeta primers and 13 Jbeta primers. The protocol was immunoSEQ multiplex PCR, while the TCRdb copy is restricted to in-frame clones and leaves out a portion. The table lists approximately 160,000 clones, approximately 84% of them singletons, with 7% in the top ten. Sequencing input: PBMCs. Every receptor here comes from a woman aged 40-49 years in good health and CMV-seropositive.

Turning to this clone: This same CDR3 is encoded by further DNA sequences in the sample. The genes are TRBV5-4 and TRBJ1-1; D ambiguous. The CDR3 is 11 amino acids. Germline assignment: CDR1 SGHNT and CDR2 YYREEE (reference sequence). The V end lost 4 bases, the J end lost 3 bases, and 4 bases lay between the germline ends. Written as DNA, the CDR3 is TGTGCCAGCAGCCGAGACACTGAAGCTTTCTTT. Amino acid sequence: CASSRDTEAFF.

This clone was found a few times. V gene TRBV5-4 combines with J gene TRBJ2-2, with a weak D call TRBD2 (5 bases). Germline CDR1 SGHNT, CDR2 YYREEE (reference sequence). V was trimmed by 2 bases and J by 7 bases, leaving 6 bases between them. CDR3 length: 12 amino acids. The chain's CDR3 is CASSLTSGELFF. DNA of the CDR3: TGTGCCAGCAGCTTAACTAGCGGGGAGCTGTTTTTT.

This chain joins TRBV11-2 and TRBJ1-2, with 8 positions matching TRBD1. The CDR3 has 16 residues. J gave up 2 bases and V 5 bases, and 10 bases lay outside the gene matches. Per the germline V gene, CDR1 is SGHAT and CDR2 is FQNNGV. CDR3 bases: TGTGCCAGCAGCCCGGACAGGGATGTTTTAAACTATGGCTACACCTTC. This sequence encodes CASSPDRDVLNYGYTF.